The entry below describes one T cell receptor (beta chain). These data belong to a study of blood T cell repertoires in COVID-19. TCRdb keeps only in-frame clones here, not all; method: immunoSEQ multiplex PCR. Here the sample spans about 140,000 clones, approximately 80% being singletons. The receptor was isolated from a human donor in a cohort sampled during active COVID-19. Sequencing used peripheral blood.

In DNA form, the CDR3 reads TGTGCCAGCAGCCAAGCCCCAGGAATGGGCAATCAGCCCCAGCATTTT. Translation: CASSQAPGMGNQPQHF. The rearrangement links TRBV3-1 (or the pseudogene TRBV3-2) to TRBJ1-5; no clear D. Per germline, CDR1 LGHDT and CDR2 YNNKEL (reference sequence). The V end was cut by 1 base, the J end by 2 bases, with 12 bases between. The CDR3 loop spans 16 amino acids.